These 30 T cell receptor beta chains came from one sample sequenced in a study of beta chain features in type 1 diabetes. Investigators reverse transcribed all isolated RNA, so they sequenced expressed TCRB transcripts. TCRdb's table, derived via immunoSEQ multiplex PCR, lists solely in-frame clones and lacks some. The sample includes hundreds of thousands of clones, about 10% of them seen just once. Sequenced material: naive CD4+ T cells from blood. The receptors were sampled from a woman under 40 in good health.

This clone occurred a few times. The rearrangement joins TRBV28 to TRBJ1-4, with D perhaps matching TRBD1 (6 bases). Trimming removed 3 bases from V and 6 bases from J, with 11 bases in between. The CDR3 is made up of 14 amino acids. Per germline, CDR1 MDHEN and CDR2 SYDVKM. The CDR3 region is CASSLGQGYEKLFF. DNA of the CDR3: TGTGCCAGCAGTTTGGGGCAGGGGTATGAAAAACTGTTTTTT. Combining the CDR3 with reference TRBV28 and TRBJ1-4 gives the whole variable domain DVKVTQSSRYLVKRTGEKVFLECVQDMDHENMFWYRQDPGLGLRLIYFSYDVKMKEKGDIPEGYSVSREKKERFSLILESASTNQTSMYLCASSLGQGYEKLFFGSGTQLSVL.

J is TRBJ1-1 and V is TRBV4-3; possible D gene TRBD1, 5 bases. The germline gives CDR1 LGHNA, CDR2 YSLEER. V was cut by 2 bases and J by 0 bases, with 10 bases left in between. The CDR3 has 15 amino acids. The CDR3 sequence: CASSQLGAMNTEAFF. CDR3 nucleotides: TGCGCCAGCAGCCAACTAGGGGCCATGAACACTGAAGCTTTCTTT.

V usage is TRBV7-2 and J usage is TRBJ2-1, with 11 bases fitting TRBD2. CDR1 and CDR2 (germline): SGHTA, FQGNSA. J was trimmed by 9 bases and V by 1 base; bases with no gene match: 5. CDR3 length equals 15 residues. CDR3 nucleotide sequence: TGTGCCAGCAGCTTAGTAGGTAGCGGGAGGGGTGAGCAGTTCTTC. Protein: CASSLVGSGRGEQFF.

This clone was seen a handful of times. CDR3: CASSPPSRTHNEQFF. CDR3 nucleotide sequence: TGTGCCAGCAGCCCCCCCTCCAGGACTCACAATGAGCAGTTCTTC. The rearrangement links TRBV7-2 to TRBJ2-1, with D possibly being TRBD2 (5 bases). This CDR3 comprises 15 residues. The V gene lost 5 bases and the J gene lost 5 bases, with 16 bases spanning the gap. CDR1 is SGHTA, CDR2 FQGNSA, per germline.

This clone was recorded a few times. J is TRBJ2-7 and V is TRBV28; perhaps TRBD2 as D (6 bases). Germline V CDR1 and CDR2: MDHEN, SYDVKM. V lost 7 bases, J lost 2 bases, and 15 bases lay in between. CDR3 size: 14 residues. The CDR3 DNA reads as TGTGCCAGCACCCCCGGGAGCTTGGCCTACGAGCAGTACTTC. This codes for CASTPGSLAYEQYF.

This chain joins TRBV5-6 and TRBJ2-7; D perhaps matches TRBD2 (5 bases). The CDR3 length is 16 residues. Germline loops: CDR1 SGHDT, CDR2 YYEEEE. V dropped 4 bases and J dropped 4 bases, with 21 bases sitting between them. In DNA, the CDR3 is TGTGCCAGCAGCACGAGCCTAGCCTACTCCACATACGAGCAGTACTTC. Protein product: CASSTSLAYSTYEQYF.

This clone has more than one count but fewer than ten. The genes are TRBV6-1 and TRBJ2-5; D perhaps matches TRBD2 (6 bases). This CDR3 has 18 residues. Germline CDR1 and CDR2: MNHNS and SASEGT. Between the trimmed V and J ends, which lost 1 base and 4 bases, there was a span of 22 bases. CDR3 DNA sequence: TGTGCCAGCAGTGAAGGGCTAATATCGGCCGGGAGAGTAGAGACCCAGTACTTC. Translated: CASSEGLISAGRVETQYF.

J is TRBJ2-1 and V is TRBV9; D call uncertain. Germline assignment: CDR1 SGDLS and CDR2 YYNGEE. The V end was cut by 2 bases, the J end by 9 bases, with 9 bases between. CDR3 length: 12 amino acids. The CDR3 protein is CASSVELGEQFF. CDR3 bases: TGTGCCAGCAGCGTGGAGTTAGGTGAGCAGTTCTTC.

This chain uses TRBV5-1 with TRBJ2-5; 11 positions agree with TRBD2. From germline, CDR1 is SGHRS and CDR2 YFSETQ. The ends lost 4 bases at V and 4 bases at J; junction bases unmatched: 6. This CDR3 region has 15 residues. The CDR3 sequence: CASSGTSGSRETQYF. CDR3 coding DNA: TGCGCCAGCAGCGGAACTAGCGGGAGTAGAGAGACCCAGTACTTC.

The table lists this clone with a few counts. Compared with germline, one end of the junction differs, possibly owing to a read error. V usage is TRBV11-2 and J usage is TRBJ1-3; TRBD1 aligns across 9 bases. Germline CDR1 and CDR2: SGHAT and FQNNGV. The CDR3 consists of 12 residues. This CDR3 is CASSLRGTGWHF. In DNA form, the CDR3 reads TGTGCCAGCAGCTTACGGGGGACAGGGTGGCATTTT. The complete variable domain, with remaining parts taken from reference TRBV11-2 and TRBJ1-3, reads EAGVAQSPRYKIIEKRQSVAFWCNPISGHATLYWYQQILGQGPKLLIQFQNNGVVDDSQLPKDRFSAERLKGVDSTLKIQPAKLEDSAVYLCASSLRGTGWHFGEGSWLTVV.

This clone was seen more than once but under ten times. The CDR3 DNA follows: TGTGCCAGCTCATACCTTGGAGGCAATCAGCCCCAGCATTTT. It codes for CASSYLGGNQPQHF. The chain uses TRBV5-8 and TRBJ1-5; D call uncertain. The V gene lost 7 bases and the J gene lost 2 bases, with 13 bases spanning the gap. CDR1 is SGHTS, CDR2 YDEGEE, per germline. The CDR3 totals 14 residues.

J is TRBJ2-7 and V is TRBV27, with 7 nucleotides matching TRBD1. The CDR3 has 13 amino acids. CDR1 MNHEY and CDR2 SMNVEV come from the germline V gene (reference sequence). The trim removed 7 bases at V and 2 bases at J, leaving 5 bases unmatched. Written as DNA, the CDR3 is TGTGCCAGCAAAGCCGGGACAGCCTACGAGCAGTACTTC. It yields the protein CASKAGTAYEQYF.

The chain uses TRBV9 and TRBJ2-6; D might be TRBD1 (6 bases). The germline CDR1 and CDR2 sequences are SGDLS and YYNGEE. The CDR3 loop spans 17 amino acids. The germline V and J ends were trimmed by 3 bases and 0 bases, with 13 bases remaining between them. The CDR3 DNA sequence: TGTGCCAGCAGCGAACCGGGACAACACTCTGGGGCCAACGTCCTGACTTTC. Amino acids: CASSEPGQHSGANVLTF.

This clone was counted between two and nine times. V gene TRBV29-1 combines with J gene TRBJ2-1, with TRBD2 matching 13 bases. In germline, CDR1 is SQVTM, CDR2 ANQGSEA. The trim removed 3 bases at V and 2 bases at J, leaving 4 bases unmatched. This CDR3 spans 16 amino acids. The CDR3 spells CSVERGTSGTYNEQFF. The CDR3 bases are TGCAGCGTTGAGCGAGGGACTAGCGGGACCTACAATGAGCAGTTCTTC.

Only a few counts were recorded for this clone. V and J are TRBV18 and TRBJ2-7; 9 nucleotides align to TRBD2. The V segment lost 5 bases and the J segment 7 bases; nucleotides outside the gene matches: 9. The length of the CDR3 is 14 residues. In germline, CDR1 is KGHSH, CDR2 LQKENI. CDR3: CASSTGTSRLEQYF. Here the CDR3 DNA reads TGTGCCAGCTCAACCGGGACTAGCAGACTTGAGCAGTACTTC. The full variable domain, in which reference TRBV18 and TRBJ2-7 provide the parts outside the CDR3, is NAGVMQNPRHLVRRRGQEARLRCSPMKGHSHVYWYRQLPEEGLKFMVYLQKENIIDESGMPKERFSAEFPKEGPSILRIQQVVRGDSAAYFCASSTGTSRLEQYFGPGTRLTVT.

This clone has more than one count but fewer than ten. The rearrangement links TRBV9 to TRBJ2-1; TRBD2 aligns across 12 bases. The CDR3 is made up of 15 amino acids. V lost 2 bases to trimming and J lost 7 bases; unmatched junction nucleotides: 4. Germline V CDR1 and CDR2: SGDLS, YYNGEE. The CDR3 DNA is TGTGCCAGCAGCGTGACTAGCGGGAGTTCAAATGAGCAGTTCTTC. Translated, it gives CASSVTSGSSNEQFF. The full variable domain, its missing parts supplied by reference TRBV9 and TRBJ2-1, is DSGVTQTPKHLITATGQRVTLRCSPRSGDLSVYWYQQSLDQGLQFLIQYYNGEERAKGNILERFSAQQFPDLHSELNLSSLELGDSALYFCASSVTSGSSNEQFFGPGTRLTVL.

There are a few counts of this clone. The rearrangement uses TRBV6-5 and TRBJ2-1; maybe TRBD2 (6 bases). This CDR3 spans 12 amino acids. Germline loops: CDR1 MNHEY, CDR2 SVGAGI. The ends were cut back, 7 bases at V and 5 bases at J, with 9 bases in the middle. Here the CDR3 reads CASTAGNNEQFF. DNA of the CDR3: TGTGCCAGCACAGCGGGCAACAATGAGCAGTTCTTC.

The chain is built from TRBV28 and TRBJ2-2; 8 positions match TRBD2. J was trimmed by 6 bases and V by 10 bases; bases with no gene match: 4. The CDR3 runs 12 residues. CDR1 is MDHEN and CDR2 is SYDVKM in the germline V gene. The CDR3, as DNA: TGTGCCACGGGGGGGGTCCCCGGGGAGCTGTTTTTT. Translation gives CATGGVPGELFF.

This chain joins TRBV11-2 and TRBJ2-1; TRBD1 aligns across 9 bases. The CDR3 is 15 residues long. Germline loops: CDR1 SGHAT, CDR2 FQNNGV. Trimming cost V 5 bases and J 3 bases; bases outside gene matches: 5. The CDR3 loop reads CASSVGTGNYNEQFF. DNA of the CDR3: TGTGCCAGCAGCGTAGGGACAGGGAACTACAATGAGCAGTTCTTC.

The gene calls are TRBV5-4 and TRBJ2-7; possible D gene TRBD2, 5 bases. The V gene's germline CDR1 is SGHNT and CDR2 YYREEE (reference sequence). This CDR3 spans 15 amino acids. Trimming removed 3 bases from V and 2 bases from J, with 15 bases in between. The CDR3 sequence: CASSYLLDSTYEQYF. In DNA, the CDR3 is TGTGCCAGCAGCTACCTTTTGGACTCGACCTACGAGCAGTACTTC. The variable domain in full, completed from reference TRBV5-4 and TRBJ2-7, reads ETGVTQSPTHLIKTRGQQVTLRCSSQSGHNTVSWYQQALGQGPQFIFQYYREEENGRGNFPPRFSGLQFPNYSSELNVNALELDDSALYLCASSYLLDSTYEQYFGPGTRLTVT.

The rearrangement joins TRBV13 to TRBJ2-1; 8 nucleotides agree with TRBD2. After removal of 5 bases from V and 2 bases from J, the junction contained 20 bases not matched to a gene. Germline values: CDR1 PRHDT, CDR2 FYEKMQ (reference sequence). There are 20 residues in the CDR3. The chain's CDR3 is CASSRTEGLAGTRPYNEQFF. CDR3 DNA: TGTGCCAGCAGCAGGACCGAAGGATTAGCGGGAACCAGACCCTACAATGAGCAGTTCTTC. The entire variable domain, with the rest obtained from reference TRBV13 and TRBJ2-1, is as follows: AAGVIQSPRHLIKEKRETATLKCYPIPRHDTVYWYQQGPGQDPQFLISFYEKMQSDKGSIPDRFSAQQFSDYHSELNMSSLELGDSALYFCASSRTEGLAGTRPYNEQFFGPGTRLTVL.

CDR3 nucleotides: TGTGCCAGCAACGCAGGGGCTCGGAACTACGAGCAGTACTTC. It specifies CASNAGARNYEQYF. The gene calls are TRBV2 and TRBJ2-7; a weak D match, TRBD1 (6 bases). V shed 7 bases and J shed 3 bases, with 16 bases lying between them. Germline-derived CDR1 and CDR2 are SNHLY and FYNNEI. The CDR3 consists of 14 residues. The complete variable domain, with remaining parts taken from reference TRBV2 and TRBJ2-7, reads EPEVTQTPSHQVTQMGQEVILRCVPISNHLYFYWYRQILGQKVEFLVSFYNNEISEKSEIFDDQFSVERPDGSNFTLKIRSTKLEDSAMYFCASNAGARNYEQYFGPGTRLTVT.

Here the CDR3 reads CASRLGGLAGFYEQFF. The CDR3 bases are TGTGCAAGTCGCTTGGGGGGTCTAGCGGGATTTTATGAGCAGTTCTTC. The chain uses TRBV12-2 and TRBJ2-1; the table's D call TRBD2 went unverified against the DNA. TRBV12-2 is given as a pseudogene. The CDR3 sequence is 16 residues long.

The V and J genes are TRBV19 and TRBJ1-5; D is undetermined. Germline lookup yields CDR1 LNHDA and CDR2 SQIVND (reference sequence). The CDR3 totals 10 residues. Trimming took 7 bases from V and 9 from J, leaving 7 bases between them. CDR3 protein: CASNRWPQHF. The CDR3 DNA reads TGTGCCAGTAATCGGTGGCCCCAGCATTTT.

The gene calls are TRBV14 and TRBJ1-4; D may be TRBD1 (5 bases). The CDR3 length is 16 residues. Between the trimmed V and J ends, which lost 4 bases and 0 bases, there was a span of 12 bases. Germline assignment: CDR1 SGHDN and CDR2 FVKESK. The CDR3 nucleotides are TGTGCCAGCAGCCCCCTGACAGATTCAACTAATGAAAAACTGTTTTTT. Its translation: CASSPLTDSTNEKLFF.

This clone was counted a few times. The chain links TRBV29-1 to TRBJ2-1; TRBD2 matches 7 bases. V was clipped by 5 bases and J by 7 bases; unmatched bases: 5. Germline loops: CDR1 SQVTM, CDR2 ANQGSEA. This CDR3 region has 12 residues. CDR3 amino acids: CSVRWEGNEQFF. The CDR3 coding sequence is TGCAGCGTTCGTTGGGAGGGGAATGAGCAGTTCTTC.

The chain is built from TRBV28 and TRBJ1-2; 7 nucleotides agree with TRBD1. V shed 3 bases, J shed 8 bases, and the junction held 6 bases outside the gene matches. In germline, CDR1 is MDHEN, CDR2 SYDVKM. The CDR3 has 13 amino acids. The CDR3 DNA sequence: TGTGCCAGCAGTTTCCGACAGGGTGACGGCTACACCTTC. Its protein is CASSFRQGDGYTF.

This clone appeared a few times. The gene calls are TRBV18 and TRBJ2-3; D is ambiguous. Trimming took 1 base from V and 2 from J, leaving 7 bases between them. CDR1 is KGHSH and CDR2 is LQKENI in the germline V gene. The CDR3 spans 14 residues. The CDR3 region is CASSPLADTDTQYF. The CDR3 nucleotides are TGTGCCAGCTCACCACTAGCAGACACAGATACGCAGTATTTT.

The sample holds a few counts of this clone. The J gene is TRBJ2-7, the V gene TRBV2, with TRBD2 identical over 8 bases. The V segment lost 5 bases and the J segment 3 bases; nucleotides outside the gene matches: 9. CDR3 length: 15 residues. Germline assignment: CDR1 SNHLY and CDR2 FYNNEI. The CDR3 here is CASSFGLAGDYEQYF. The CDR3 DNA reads TGTGCCAGCAGTTTCGGACTAGCCGGAGACTACGAGCAGTACTTC. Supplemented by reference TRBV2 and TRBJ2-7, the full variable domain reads EPEVTQTPSHQVTQMGQEVILRCVPISNHLYFYWYRQILGQKVEFLVSFYNNEISEKSEIFDDQFSVERPDGSNFTLKIRSTKLEDSAMYFCASSFGLAGDYEQYFGPGTRLTVT.

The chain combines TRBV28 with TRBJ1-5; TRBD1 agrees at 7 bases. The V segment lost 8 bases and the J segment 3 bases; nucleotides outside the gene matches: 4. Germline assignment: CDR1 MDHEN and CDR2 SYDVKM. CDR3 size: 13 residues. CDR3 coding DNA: TGTGCCAGCTTGACAGGGAACAATCAGCCCCAGCATTTT. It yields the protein CASLTGNNQPQHF.